This TCR beta chain stems from a study of shared clonotypes between healthy human individuals. Whole-study findings and limits: Few donors limited the genetic and exposure-history diversity represented. Sequencing depth was a factor that was expected to affect clonotype sharing among donors.

Notes on this clone: Its antigen is as yet unknown.

Per the study methods: Junction-only sequences without quality scores came from ImmunoSEQ, so filtering differed. Clones were sequenced by immunoSEQ multiplex PCR, and TCRdb holds only the in-frame ones, with some missing. Clone size and the V and J calls come from that table; the DNA yielded D and trimming. This sample has around 440,000 clones, with about 74% found just once. The sequencing input was PBMCs. This clonotype originated in a woman between 40 and 50 years old in good health. Some clones in this sample may be carry-over from other donors' samples.

CDR3 DNA: TGTGCCAGCAGAAAAACGGGTTTCGATACGCAGTATTTT. This sequence encodes CASRKTGFDTQYF. V is TRBV7-2 and J is TRBJ2-3, with D uncertain. CDR3 length: 13 amino acids. The V gene lost 6 bases and the J gene lost 6 bases, with 13 bases spanning the gap. The germline gives CDR1 SGHTA, CDR2 FQGNSA. Full variable domain (missing parts from reference TRBV7-2 and TRBJ2-3): GAGVSQSPSNKVTEKGKDVELRCDPISGHTALYWYRQSLGQGLEFLIYFQGNSAPDKSGLPSDRFSAERTGGSVSTLTIQRTQQEDSAVYLCASRKTGFDTQYFGPGTRLTVL.